These T cell receptor beta chains were read from a single sample in a study of blood T cell repertoires in COVID-19. Here immunoSEQ multiplex PCR was the method, and the copy in TCRdb shows in-frame clones only, minus some. The sample includes about 350,000 clones, around 87% seen only once; the top ten take just under 6.5%. The sample taken for sequencing was peripheral blood. The receptors originated from a woman aged 50 to 60 with COVID-19, enrolled during active disease. Each CDR3 is given with its conserved first and last residue. A D gene is named only where the DNA matches it firmly. Clone size is shown for a subset of rows, as once, few, many or a class of expanded clone.

cdr3_nt cdr3_aa v_call d_call j_call clone_size
TGTGCCTGGAAGGGACAGGGGAACACTGAAGCTTTCTTT CAWKGQGNTEAFF TRBV30 TRBD1 TRBJ1-1 few
TGTGCCAGCAGTTATCGGACATCTGATCAGCCCCAGCATTTT CASSYRTSDQPQHF TRBV6-6 - TRBJ1-5 -
TGTGCCACCAGTGACCCTATAGCGGCTAGCACAGATACGCAGTATTTT CATSDPIAASTDTQYF TRBV24-1 - TRBJ2-3 -
TGTGCCAGCAGCTTAACCCCGAGACAGCCCCAGCATTTT CASSLTPRQPQHF TRBV7-3 - TRBJ1-5 few
TGTGCCAGTAGTATCCCGGGACAGATCACAGATACGCAGTATTTT CASSIPGQITDTQYF TRBV19 TRBD1 TRBJ2-3 -
TGTGCCAGCAGTTCCTCCTTAGCGGGAGGGCCGATGGATGAGCAGTTCTTC CASSSSLAGGPMDEQFF TRBV27 TRBD2 TRBJ2-1 many
TGTGCCAGCAGCCTAGGACAGGAGAACACTGAAGCTTTCTTT CASSLGQENTEAFF TRBV7-6 TRBD1 TRBJ1-1 -
TGTGCCAGTAGTCGACTAGAAGGCGGGGAGCTGTTTTTT CASSRLEGGELFF TRBV19 - TRBJ2-2 -
TGTGCCAGCAGTGAATCGTCCAGGGGAGGGAGCACAGATACGCAGTATTTT CASSESSRGGSTDTQYF TRBV25-1 - TRBJ2-3 -
TGTGCCTGGAGTGCCTTTGGGGACAGGGTGTACTTC CAWSAFGDRVYF TRBV30 TRBD1 TRBJ2-7 -
TGTGCCAGTACCAGGGGCGCCGAGTGGTACACTGAAGCTTTCTTT CASTRGAEWYTEAFF TRBV7-2 - TRBJ1-1 -
TGTGCCAGCAGATCAGGGCTCAGGGTTGGAGTGCAGTTCTTC CASRSGLRVGVQFF TRBV2 - TRBJ2-1 -
TGTGCCATCAATACCGGGACAGGGGTTAACACTGAAGCTTTCTTT CAINTGTGVNTEAFF TRBV7-8 TRBD1 TRBJ1-1 -
TGTGCCAGCGAGGGATTGTATGAGCAGTTCTTC CASEGLYEQFF TRBV6-5 - TRBJ2-1 -
TGTGCCAGTAGTATACCCACAGGGAATCAGCCCCAGCATTTT CASSIPTGNQPQHF TRBV19 - TRBJ1-5 -
TGTGCCAGTTCAACTAGTCTGTCCAATGAGCAGTTCTTC CASSTSLSNEQFF TRBV6-4 - TRBJ2-1 -
TGTGCCATCAGTTCAGGACAGAACACTGAAGCTTTCTTT CAISSGQNTEAFF TRBV10-3 - TRBJ1-1 -
TGCGCCAGCAGCTACCTGACAGGGGTGAACACCGGGGAGCTGTTTTTT CASSYLTGVNTGELFF TRBV5-1 TRBD1 TRBJ2-2 -
TGTGCCAGCAGCTCCACGTCTAGGACAGGGGCCTACGGCTACACCTTC CASSSTSRTGAYGYTF TRBV7-2 TRBD1 TRBJ1-2 -
TGTGCCAGCTCACCGCCTAGCGGGAGGTATACAGATACGCAGTATTTT CASSPPSGRYTDTQYF TRBV18 TRBD2 TRBJ2-3 -
TGTGCCAGCAGCCAAGACGCGACAGGGGGCTATCAGCCCCAGCATTTT CASSQDATGGYQPQHF TRBV3-1/TRBV3-2 TRBD1 TRBJ1-5 -
TGTGCCAGCAGTTTATGGGGGGTCGGCACTGAAGCTTTCTTT CASSLWGVGTEAFF TRBV27 - TRBJ1-1 -
TGTGCCACCAGTGATTTGGGCAGGGTAGGCGGCTACACCTTC CATSDLGRVGGYTF TRBV24-1 - TRBJ1-2 -
TGTGCCAGCACTGAGACAGGGAAAACCGGGGAGCTGTTTTTT CASTETGKTGELFF TRBV6-6 TRBD1 TRBJ2-2 -
TGTGCCAGCTCACCCCCAGGACTAGCTTTGACAGATACGCAGTATTTT CASSPPGLALTDTQYF TRBV18 TRBD2 TRBJ2-3 -
TGCGCCAGCAGCGCGGCGTTCCGAAACACTGAAGCTTTCTTT CASSAAFRNTEAFF TRBV5-1 - TRBJ1-1 -
TGTGCCAGCAGTTCGGGACAGGGCCAAGAGACCCAGTACTTC CASSSGQGQETQYF TRBV7-9 TRBD1 TRBJ2-5 -
TGTGCCACCAGCAGAGGCACAGGGGGAGGTCAGCCCCAGCATTTT CATSRGTGGGQPQHF TRBV15 TRBD1 TRBJ1-5 -
TGTGCCTGGAGGGCTTTGGACAACTACCCCGTCAATGAGCAGTTCTTC CAWRALDNYPVNEQFF TRBV30 - TRBJ2-1 -
TGTGCCTGTGAGGTTAGCGGGAGCTCTGGGGACATTCAGTACTTC CACEVSGSSGDIQYF TRBV19 TRBD2 TRBJ2-4 -
TGTGCCAGCAGTTACGCTGAGACTGGAAACACCATATATTTT CASSYAETGNTIYF TRBV6-5 - TRBJ1-3 -
TGTGCCAGCAGCCGAGCGACAGGAATCGGGGAGCTGTTTTTT CASSRATGIGELFF TRBV14 - TRBJ2-2 -
TGTGCCAGTAGTATAGGAGGGGGCGGCTACACCTTC CASSIGGGGYTF TRBV19 TRBD1 TRBJ1-2 -
TGTGCCAGCAGTGAACCTCGAGCGATTGGGGGCTACACCTTC CASSEPRAIGGYTF TRBV6-1 - TRBJ1-2 -
TGTGCCAGCAGCTTAGTAAGGGGAGGACGGGAGGGCACTGAAGCTTTCTTT CASSLVRGGREGTEAFF TRBV7-2 - TRBJ1-1 -
TGTGCCAGTTGTGCGGGCCCAACCCGGGAGCTGTTTTTT CASCAGPTRELFF TRBV12-3/TRBV12-4 - TRBJ2-2 -
TGTGCCAGCAGTTTATTTCAGGGTAAAGCTTTCTTT CASSLFQGKAFF TRBV28 - TRBJ1-1 once
TGTGCCAGCAGCGCACCCGGGACAGCCGACTTTTTCAACTACGAGCAGTACTTC CASSAPGTADFFNYEQYF TRBV7-2 TRBD1 TRBJ2-7 -
TGTGCCAGCAGTAACAGGGGGACGAACACTGAAGCTTTCTTT CASSNRGTNTEAFF TRBV27 TRBD1 TRBJ1-1 -
TGTGCCAGCTCACCACCGGCTTACCCATACAATGAGCAGTTCTTC CASSPPAYPYNEQFF TRBV18 - TRBJ2-1 -
TGTGCCAGCAGTTCGGGACTAGCGGTTAATGAGCAGTTCTTC CASSSGLAVNEQFF TRBV27 TRBD2 TRBJ2-1 -